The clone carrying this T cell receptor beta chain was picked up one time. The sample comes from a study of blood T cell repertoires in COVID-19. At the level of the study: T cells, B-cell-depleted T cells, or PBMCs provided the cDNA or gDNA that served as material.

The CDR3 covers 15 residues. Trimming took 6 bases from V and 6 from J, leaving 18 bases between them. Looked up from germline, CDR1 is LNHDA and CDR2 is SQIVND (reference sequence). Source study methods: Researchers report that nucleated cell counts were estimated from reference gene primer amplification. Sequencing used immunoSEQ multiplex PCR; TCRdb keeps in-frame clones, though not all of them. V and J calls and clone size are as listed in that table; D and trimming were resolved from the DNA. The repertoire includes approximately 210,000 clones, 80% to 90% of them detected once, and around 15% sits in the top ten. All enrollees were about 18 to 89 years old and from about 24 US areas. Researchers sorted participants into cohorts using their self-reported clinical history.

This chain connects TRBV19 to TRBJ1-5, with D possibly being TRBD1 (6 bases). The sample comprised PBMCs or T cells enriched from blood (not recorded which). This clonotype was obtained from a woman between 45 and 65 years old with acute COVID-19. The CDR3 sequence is CASSPTGAESQPQHF. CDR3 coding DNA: TGTGCCAGTAGCCCGACAGGAGCGGAGTCTCAGCCCCAGCATTTT.